This T cell receptor (beta chain) was documented in a study of blood T cell repertoires in COVID-19. Study context: T cells, B-cell-depleted T cells, or PBMCs provided the cDNA or gDNA that served as material.

This clone has a handful of counts. In the authors' methods: By means of reference gene primer amplification, nucleated cell counts were estimated. Only in-frame clones appear in the TCRdb table, and some are missing; sequencing was by immunoSEQ multiplex PCR. The V and J calls and clone size are taken from that table; D and trimming were inferred from the DNA. This sample carries about 140,000 clones, 60% to 80% of them seen once, and the ten largest clones take under 3%. Germline CDR1 reads DFQATT; CDR2 reads SNEGSKA (reference sequence). V dropped 5 bases and J dropped 5 bases, with 9 bases sitting between them. The CDR3 covers 11 residues.

The sequence was collected from a woman aged 45-65 years who had recovered from COVID-19. Sequencing was performed on PBMCs or T cells enriched from blood (not recorded which). J is TRBJ2-5 and V is TRBV20-1, with D possibly matching TRBD2 (5 bases). The CDR3 DNA reads as TGCAGTGCTGTGGGAGCGGAGACCCAGTACTTC. It codes for CSAVGAETQYF.